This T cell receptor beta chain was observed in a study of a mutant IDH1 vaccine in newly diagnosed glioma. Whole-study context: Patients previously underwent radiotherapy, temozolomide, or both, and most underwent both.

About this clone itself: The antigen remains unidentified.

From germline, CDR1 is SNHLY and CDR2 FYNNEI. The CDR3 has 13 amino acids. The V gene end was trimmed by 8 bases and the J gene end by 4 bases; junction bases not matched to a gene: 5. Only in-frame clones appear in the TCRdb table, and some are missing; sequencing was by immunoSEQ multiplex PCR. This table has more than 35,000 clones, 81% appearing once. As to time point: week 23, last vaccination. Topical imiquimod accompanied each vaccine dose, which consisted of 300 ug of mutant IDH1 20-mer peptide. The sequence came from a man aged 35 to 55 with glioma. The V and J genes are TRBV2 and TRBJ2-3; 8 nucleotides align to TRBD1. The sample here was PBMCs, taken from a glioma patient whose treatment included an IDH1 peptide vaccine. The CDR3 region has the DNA TGTGCCAGCGGCAGGGGGCAGGCAGATACGCAGTATTTT. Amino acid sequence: CASGRGQADTQYF.